This is a list of T cell receptor beta chains from one sample in a study of blood T cell repertoires in COVID-19. The method was immunoSEQ multiplex PCR; TCRdb's version includes in-frame clones alone and lacks a portion of them. This sample has a few hundred thousand clones, with around nine tenths found just once. Sample: peripheral blood. These receptors were taken from a woman aged 30 to 39 with COVID-19, enrolled during active disease. The CDR3 runs from the conserved cysteine through the conserved F or W. Fields, in order: clone size, V gene, CDR3 protein. Where a row states a size, it is once, few, many or the class of an expanded clone; other rows omit it.

few	TRBV30	CAWSRQGAIHRGSGNTIYF
.	TRBV6-5	CASRSGYTEAFF
.	TRBV27	CASRPGTGGGQPQHF
.	TRBV3-1/TRBV3-2	CASSQAWGEGYTF
.	TRBV7-8	CASSSSGTSYNEQFF
once	TRBV5-1	CASSLVTGGSYEQYF
many	TRBV2	CASREVGGVDTQYF
.	TRBV7-9	CASSSDRGTEAFF
.	TRBV18	CASSPLKTGDNSPLHF
.	TRBV5-1	CASSLLGVSYEQYF
.	TRBV18	CASVPFQGSPQYF
.	TRBV6-1	CASSDNMAVYGYTF
.	TRBV5-1	CASSLGGLAGRMTDTQYF
.	TRBV7-2	CASSLRTSGTNEQFF
.	TRBV12-2	CASRFWRSYEQYF
few	TRBV5-1	CASSPEPAGGGSPLHF
.	TRBV20-1	CSASKGDRRYEQYF
.	TRBV15	CATSSPNPTSGRGNEQFF
once	TRBV6-2/TRBV6-3	CASSYRENYGYTF
.	TRBV7-2	CASSFRGYEQFF
.	TRBV10-2	CASRGLAVQETQYF
.	TRBV29-1	CSVLYPTSGNDEQFF
.	TRBV10-3	CAISGGQMNTEAFF
.	TRBV18	CASSQQESSYEQYF
.	TRBV6-6	CASSLTSGRPETQYF
once	TRBV6-4	CASSPGQGLEKLFF
.	TRBV7-2	CASSSDSLGEQYF
few	TRBV28	CATRTSGRTKEQYF
once	TRBV6-5	CASRTGGGYTF
.	TRBV6-6	CASSYGGDSNQPQHF
.	TRBV9	CASSALTSGTGTQYF
.	TRBV7-6	CASSPGGVLTGELFF
.	TRBV7-2	CASSTPGRGTIYF
once	TRBV15	CATRGRGGNQPQHF
few	TRBV6-1	CASSDPELFYEQYF
.	TRBV7-9	CASSLETGGRQPQHF
.	TRBV4-1	CASSHPGQGITEAFF
once	TRBV15	CATSRDRIGAGNTIYF
.	TRBV5-8	CASTPGVHYEQYF
.	TRBV27	CASRNGWSSYNEQFF